Listed below are T cell receptor beta chains from one sample, sequenced in a study of cytomegalovirus exposure and HLA in healthy donors. Repertoires were generated with immunoSEQ multiplex PCR, while TCRdb's copy carries only in-frame clones and drops some. Of about 120,000 clones listed, 81% are singletons. Sequencing input: PBMCs. All receptors derive from a woman under 40 in good health and CMV-seronegative. CDR3s include the opening cysteine and the closing phenylalanine or tryptophan. D genes are given only for firm matches. The listing skips clone size in some rows; elsewhere it reads once, few, many or a size class.

V: TRBV6-6; D: NA; size: NA; J: TRBJ1-1; DNA: TGTGCCAGCAGTTACGTGGGGGGTATGAACACTGAAGCTTTCTTT; CDR3: CASSYVGGMNTEAFF
V: TRBV27; D: TRBD2; size: NA; J: TRBJ2-7; DNA: TGTGCCAGCAGTTTATTTACTAGCGGGAAACGGGGCGAGCAGTACTTC; CDR3: CASSLFTSGKRGEQYF
V: TRBV9; D: TRBD2; size: NA; J: TRBJ2-2; DNA: TGTGCCAGCAGCGTATCCAGCGGGACCGACACCGGGGAGCTGTTTTTT; CDR3: CASSVSSGTDTGELFF
V: TRBV19; D: TRBD1; size: NA; J: TRBJ2-7; DNA: TGTGCCAGTAGTTCCGCAGGGGGACCCTCCTACGAGCAGTACTTC; CDR3: CASSSAGGPSYEQYF
V: TRBV10-1; D: TRBD2; size: NA; J: TRBJ2-1; DNA: TGCGCCAGCAGTGAAGTAAGACTAGCGGGACACAATGAGCAGTTCTTC; CDR3: CASSEVRLAGHNEQFF
V: TRBV7-9; D: NA; size: once; J: TRBJ2-7; DNA: TGTTCCTCGGGAGCCATTACCTACGAGCAGTACTTC; CDR3: CSSGAITYEQYF
V: TRBV6-5; D: NA; size: NA; J: TRBJ2-2; DNA: TGTGCCAGCACTATAGGAGGGAGTGGGGGGGAGCTGTTTTTT; CDR3: CASTIGGSGGELFF
V: TRBV25-1; D: NA; size: NA; J: TRBJ2-3; DNA: TGTGCCAGCAGCTTAGGGGAATTCACAGATACGCAGTATTTT; CDR3: CASSLGEFTDTQYF
V: TRBV7-2; D: NA; size: NA; J: TRBJ2-1; DNA: TGTGCCAGCAGCTTAGTTAGCTACAATGAGCAGTTCTTC; CDR3: CASSLVSYNEQFF
V: TRBV6-5; D: TRBD1; size: few; J: TRBJ1-1; DNA: TGTGCCAGCAGTTTTATCCGGGACAGGGTCACTGAAGCTTTCTTT; CDR3: CASSFIRDRVTEAFF
V: TRBV28; D: NA; size: NA; J: TRBJ2-1; DNA: TGTGCCAGCAGCCTAGGACTGGCCAAGAATGAGCAGTTCTTC; CDR3: CASSLGLAKNEQFF
V: TRBV2; D: TRBD2; size: NA; J: TRBJ2-1; DNA: TGTGCCGCAATCGCCGGGACTAGCGGGAGTCCTTTATACAATGAGCAGTTCTTC; CDR3: CAAIAGTSGSPLYNEQFF
V: TRBV19; D: TRBD2; size: few; J: TRBJ2-1; DNA: TGTGCCACCCTAGCGGGATACAATGAGCAGTTCTTC; CDR3: CATLAGYNEQFF
V: TRBV6-1; D: TRBD1; size: NA; J: TRBJ1-4; DNA: TGTGCCAGCAGGGAAGTATTGGAGGGACAGCGTAATGAAAAACTGTTTTTT; CDR3: CASREVLEGQRNEKLFF
V: TRBV28; D: NA; size: NA; J: TRBJ2-2; DNA: TGTGCCAGCACGTCCGACCCCCAGCGCTCGAACACCGGGGAGCTGTTTTTT; CDR3: CASTSDPQRSNTGELFF
V: TRBV5-8; D: TRBD2; size: NA; J: TRBJ2-5; DNA: TGTGCCAGCAGCTTGGATCTGGGAGGGCCGGGGGAGACCCAGTACTTC; CDR3: CASSLDLGGPGETQYF
V: TRBV27; D: NA; size: NA; J: TRBJ2-5; DNA: TGTGCCAGCTTCATCCGAGGGCCGGGCGTATACTTC; CDR3: CASFIRGPGVYF
V: TRBV2; D: TRBD2; size: NA; J: TRBJ2-2; DNA: TGTGCCAGCAGGACTAGCAAAGGCACCGGGGAGCTGTTTTTT; CDR3: CASRTSKGTGELFF
V: TRBV7-7; D: NA; size: NA; J: TRBJ2-5; DNA: TGTGCTAGCAGCTTACGCGGGCAAGAGACCCAGTACTTC; CDR3: CASSLRGQETQYF
V: TRBV7-3; D: NA; size: NA; J: TRBJ1-2; DNA: TGTGCCAGCAGCTTAAATTCCGGGGATAACTATGGCTACACCTTC; CDR3: CASSLNSGDNYGYTF
V: TRBV14; D: NA; size: NA; J: TRBJ2-5; DNA: TGTGCCAGCAGCCAAAATAACCAAGAGACCCAGTACTTC; CDR3: CASSQNNQETQYF
V: TRBV4-1; D: NA; size: NA; J: TRBJ2-7; DNA: TGCGCCAGCAGCCAAGATCAGCGCGAGCAGTACTTC; CDR3: CASSQDQREQYF
V: TRBV14; D: NA; size: NA; J: TRBJ1-1; DNA: TGTGCCAGCAGCCGGGGACAGAACACTGAAGCTTTCTTT; CDR3: CASSRGQNTEAFF
V: TRBV5-1; D: TRBD2; size: NA; J: TRBJ2-2; DNA: TGCGCCAGCAGCGCCGGACTAGCGGGACGGACCGGGGAGCTGTTTTTT; CDR3: CASSAGLAGRTGELFF